Included here is one T cell receptor (beta chain) sequence, with context. The target antigen is unknown. Blood sampling took place at baseline, cycle 4 day 1, and cycle 7 day 1. TCRdb's table, derived via immunoSEQ multiplex PCR, lists solely in-frame clones and lacks some. The data contain about 59,000 clones, approximately 91% of them singletons. This record belongs to a study of OX40 agonist ivuxolimab in advanced cancers. Findings and caveats of the study: Relatively little clonal expansion, among the lowest observed, appeared in partial responders at 0.1-3.0 mg/kg.

V was clipped by 1 base and J by 0 bases; unmatched bases: 6. CDR3 length: 16 residues. CDR1 GTSNPN and CDR2 SVGIG come from the germline V gene (reference sequence). This TCR was sampled from an adult with an advanced solid tumor such as melanoma, head and neck, liver or kidney cancer. The starting material was CD4+ or CD8+ T cells sorted from blood, obtained in a trial of the OX40 agonist ivuxolimab. V usage is TRBV30 and J usage is TRBJ2-7; 10 nucleotides line up with TRBD2. The CDR3 loop is CAWSGELAGNSYEQYF. Written as DNA, the CDR3 is TGTGCCTGGAGTGGGGAACTAGCGGGGAACTCCTACGAGCAGTACTTC.